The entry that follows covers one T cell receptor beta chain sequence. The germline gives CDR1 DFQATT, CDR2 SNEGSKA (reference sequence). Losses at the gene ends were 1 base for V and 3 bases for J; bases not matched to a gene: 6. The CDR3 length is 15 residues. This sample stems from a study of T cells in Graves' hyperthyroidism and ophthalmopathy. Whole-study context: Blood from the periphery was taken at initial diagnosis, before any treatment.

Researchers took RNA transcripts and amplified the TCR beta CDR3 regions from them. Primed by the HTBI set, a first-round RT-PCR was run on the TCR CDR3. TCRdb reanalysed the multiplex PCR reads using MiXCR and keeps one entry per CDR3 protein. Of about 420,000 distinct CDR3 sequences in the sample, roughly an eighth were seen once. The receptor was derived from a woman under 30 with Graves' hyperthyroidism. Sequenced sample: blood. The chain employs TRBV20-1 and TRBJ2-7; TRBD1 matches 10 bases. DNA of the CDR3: TGCAGTGCTAGAGTCGACCGGGACAGGGGCTACGAGCAGTACTTC. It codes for CSARVDRDRGYEQYF.